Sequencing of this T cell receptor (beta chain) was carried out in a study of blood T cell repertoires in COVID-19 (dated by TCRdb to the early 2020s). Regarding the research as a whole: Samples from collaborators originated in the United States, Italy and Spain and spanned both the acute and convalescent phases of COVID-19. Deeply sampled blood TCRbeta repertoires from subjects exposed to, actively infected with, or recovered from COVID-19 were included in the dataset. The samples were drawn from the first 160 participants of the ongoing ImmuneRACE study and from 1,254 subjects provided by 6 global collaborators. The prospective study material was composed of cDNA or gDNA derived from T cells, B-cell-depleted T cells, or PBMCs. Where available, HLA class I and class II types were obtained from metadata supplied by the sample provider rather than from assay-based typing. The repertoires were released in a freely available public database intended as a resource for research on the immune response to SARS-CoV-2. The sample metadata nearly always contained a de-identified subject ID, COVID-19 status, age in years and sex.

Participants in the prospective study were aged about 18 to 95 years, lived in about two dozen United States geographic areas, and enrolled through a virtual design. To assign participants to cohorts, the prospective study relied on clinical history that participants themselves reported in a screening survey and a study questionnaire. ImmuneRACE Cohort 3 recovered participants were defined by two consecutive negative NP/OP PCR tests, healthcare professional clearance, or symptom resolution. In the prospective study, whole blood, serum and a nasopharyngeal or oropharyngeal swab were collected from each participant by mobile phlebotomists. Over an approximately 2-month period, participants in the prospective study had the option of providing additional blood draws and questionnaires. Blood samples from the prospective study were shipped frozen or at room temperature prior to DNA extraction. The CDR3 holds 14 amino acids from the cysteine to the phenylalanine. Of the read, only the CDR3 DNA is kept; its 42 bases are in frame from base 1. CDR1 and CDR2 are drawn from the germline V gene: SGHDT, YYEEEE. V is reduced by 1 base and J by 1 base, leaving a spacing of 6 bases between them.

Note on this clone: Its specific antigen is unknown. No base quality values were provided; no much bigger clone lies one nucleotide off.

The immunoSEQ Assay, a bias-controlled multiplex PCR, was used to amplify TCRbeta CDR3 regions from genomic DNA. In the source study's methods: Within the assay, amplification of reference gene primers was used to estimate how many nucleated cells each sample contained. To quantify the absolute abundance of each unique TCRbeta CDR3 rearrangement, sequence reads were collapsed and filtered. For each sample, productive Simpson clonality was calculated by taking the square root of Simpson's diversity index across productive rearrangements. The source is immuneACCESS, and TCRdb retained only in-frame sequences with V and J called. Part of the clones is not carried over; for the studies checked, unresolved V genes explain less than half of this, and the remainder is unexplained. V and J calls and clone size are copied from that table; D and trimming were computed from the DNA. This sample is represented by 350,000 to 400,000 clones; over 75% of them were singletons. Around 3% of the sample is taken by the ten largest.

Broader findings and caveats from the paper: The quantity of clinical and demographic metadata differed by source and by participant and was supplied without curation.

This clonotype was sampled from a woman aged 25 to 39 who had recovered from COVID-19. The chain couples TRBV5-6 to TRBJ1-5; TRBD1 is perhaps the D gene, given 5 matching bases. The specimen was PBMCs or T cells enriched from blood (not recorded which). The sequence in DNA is TGTGCCAGCAGCTTGAGGGGCAGCAATCAGCCCCAGCATTTT. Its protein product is CASSLRGSNQPQHF. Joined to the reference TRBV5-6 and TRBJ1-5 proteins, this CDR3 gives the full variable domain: DAGVTQSPTHLIKTRGQQVTLRCSPKSGHDTVSWYQQALGQGPQFIFQYYEEEERQRGNFPDRFSGHQFPNYSSELNVNALLLGDSALYLCASSLRGSNQPQHFGDGTRLSIL.